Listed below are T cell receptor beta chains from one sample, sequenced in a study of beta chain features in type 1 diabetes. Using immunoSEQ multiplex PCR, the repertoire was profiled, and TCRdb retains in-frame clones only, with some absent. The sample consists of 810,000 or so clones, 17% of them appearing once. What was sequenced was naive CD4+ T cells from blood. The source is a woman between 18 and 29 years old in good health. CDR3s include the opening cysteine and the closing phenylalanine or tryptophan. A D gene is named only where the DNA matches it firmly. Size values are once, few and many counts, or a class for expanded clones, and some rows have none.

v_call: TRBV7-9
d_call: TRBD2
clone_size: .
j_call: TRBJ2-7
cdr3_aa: CATQSQASGSYEQYF
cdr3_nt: TGTGCCACCCAGTCCCAGGCTAGCGGGAGCTACGAGCAGTACTTC

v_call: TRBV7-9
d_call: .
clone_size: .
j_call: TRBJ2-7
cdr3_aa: CASRGFGGEQYF
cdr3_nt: TGTGCCAGCAGGGGTTTTGGAGGGGAGCAGTACTTC

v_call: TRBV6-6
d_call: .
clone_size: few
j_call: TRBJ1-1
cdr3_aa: CASPSSMNTEAFF
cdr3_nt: TGTGCCAGCCCCAGCAGCATGAACACTGAAGCTTTCTTT

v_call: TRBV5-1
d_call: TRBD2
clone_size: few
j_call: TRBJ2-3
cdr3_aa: CASSFSSSGSLDTQYF
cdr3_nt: TGCGCCAGCAGCTTTTCGTCTAGCGGGAGCTTAGATACGCAGTATTTT

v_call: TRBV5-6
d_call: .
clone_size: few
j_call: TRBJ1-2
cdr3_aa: CASSSGGGYNYGYTF
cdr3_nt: TGTGCCAGCAGCTCCGGAGGGGGGTATAACTATGGCTACACCTTC

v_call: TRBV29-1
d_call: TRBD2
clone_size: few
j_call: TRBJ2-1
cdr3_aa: CSVEDSGLAEYNEQFF
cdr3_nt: TGCAGCGTTGAAGATTCGGGTCTAGCGGAGTACAATGAGCAGTTCTTC

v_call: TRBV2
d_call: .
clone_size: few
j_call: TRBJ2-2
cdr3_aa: CASSDTANYANTGELFF
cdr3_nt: TGTGCCAGCAGTGATACAGCAAATTACGCGAACACCGGGGAGCTGTTTTTT

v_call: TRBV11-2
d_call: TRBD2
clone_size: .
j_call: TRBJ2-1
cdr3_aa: CASSLPSGRGLNNEQFF
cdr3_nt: TGTGCCAGCAGCTTACCCAGCGGGAGGGGTTTGAACAATGAGCAGTTCTTC

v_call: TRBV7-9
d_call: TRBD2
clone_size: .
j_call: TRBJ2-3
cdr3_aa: CASSFTSSGSFGTDTQYF
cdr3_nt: TGTGCCAGCAGCTTTACATCTAGCGGGAGTTTTGGGACAGATACGCAGTATTTT

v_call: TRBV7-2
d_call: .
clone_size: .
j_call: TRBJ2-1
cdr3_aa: CASSPVLARNEQFF
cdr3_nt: TGTGCCAGCAGCCCCGTTTTGGCCCGGAATGAGCAGTTCTTC

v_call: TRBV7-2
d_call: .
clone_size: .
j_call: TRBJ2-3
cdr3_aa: CASSSRDWGPTDTQYF
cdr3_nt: TGTGCCAGCAGCTCCCGAGACTGGGGGCCTACAGATACGCAGTATTTT